This passage covers 19 T cell receptor beta chains from one sample sequenced in a study of identical twins. TCRdb redid the calling of the 5' RACE reads with MiXCR, one entry per CDR3 protein. The sample includes roughly 630,000 distinct CDR3 sequences, around 7.4% seen only once; the top ten take around 1.6%. These data are also associated with another study on yellow fever vaccine responses in identical twins.

Sequencing used PBMCs. Receptor source: a woman between 18 and 29 years old in good health.

This clonotype was seen a handful of times. The V and J genes are TRBV4-1 and TRBJ2-5; possibly TRBD1 for D (5 bases). The CDR3 has 14 residues. CDR1 and CDR2 (germline): MGHRA, YSYEKL. The V end was cut by 6 bases, the J end by 5 bases, with 16 bases between. The CDR3 sequence is CASRNTGPRETQYF. CDR3 nucleotide sequence: TGCGCCAGCAGAAACACAGGCCCCAGGGAGACCCAGTACTTC.

The sample holds a few counts of this clonotype. V usage is TRBV24-1 and J usage is TRBJ2-5; possible D gene TRBD1, 5 bases. The CDR3 is 12 residues long. The V and J ends lost 3 bases and 4 bases respectively, with 5 bases between them. From germline, CDR1 is KGHDR and CDR2 SFDVKD. The CDR3, as DNA: TGTGCCACCAGTGATAGGGGAGAGACCCAGTACTTC. Translating it yields CATSDRGETQYF.

This clonotype was counted ten times or more. This chain connects TRBV9 to TRBJ1-2; D is perhaps TRBD1 (6 bases). V was pared by 3 bases and J by 2 bases, with 11 bases between. The germline CDR1 and CDR2 sequences are SGDLS and YYNGEE. This CDR3 comprises 14 residues. The CDR3 sequence: CASSGGGTNYGYTF. The DNA for the CDR3 is TGTGCCAGCAGCGGAGGGGGGACCAACTATGGCTACACCTTC.

This clonotype appeared many times. This sequence joins TRBV10-3 and TRBJ2-1; weak D call: TRBD2 (8 bases). V shed 7 bases and J shed 5 bases, with 15 bases lying between them. CDR3 length equals 14 residues. Germline V gene lookup returns CDR1 ENHRY and CDR2 SYGVKD. The CDR3 sequence: CAINRGGGNNEQFF. The CDR3 DNA is TGTGCCATCAACAGGGGCGGGGGGAACAATGAGCAGTTCTTC.

Concerning this clonotype: An end of the junction differs from the germline gene, which may be a read error. This chain joins TRBV12-3 or TRBV12-4 and TRBJ1-4; no clear D. This CDR3 contains 13 residues. In nucleotides, the CDR3 is TGTGCCAGCAGTTCGGCGTTTAGCGAAAAACCGTTTTTT. Translated, it gives CASSSAFSEKPFF.

Ten or more counts support this clonotype. This chain joins TRBV10-3 and TRBJ2-1; TRBD2 aligns across 7 bases. The CDR3 is 14 residues long. J lost 6 bases, V lost 0 bases, and 2 bases had no gene match. Per the germline V gene, CDR1 is ENHRY and CDR2 is SYGVKD. The CDR3 reads CAISESASGNEQFF. As DNA, the CDR3 is TGTGCCATCAGTGAGTCGGCTAGCGGCAATGAGCAGTTCTTC.

This clonotype showed up just a few times. The gene calls are TRBV5-6 and TRBJ2-7; D may match TRBD1 or TRBD2 (5 bases each). V was trimmed by 0 bases and J by 6 bases, leaving 7 bases between them. The CDR3 has 12 amino acids. The germline CDR1 and CDR2 sequences are SGHDT and YYEEEE. The CDR3 loop reads CASSLGDGEQYV. DNA of the CDR3: TGTGCCAGCAGCTTGGGGGACGGCGAGCAGTACGTC.

This clonotype has a count of ten or more. This chain joins TRBV11-2 and TRBJ1-6, with D hard to call. The CDR3 loop spans 14 amino acids. Trimming removed 7 bases at V and 9 bases at J, with 16 bases between. In germline, CDR1 is SGHAT, CDR2 FQNNGV. CDR3: CASTPGRGISPLHF. DNA for the CDR3: TGTGCCAGCACCCCCGGCAGAGGCATTTCACCCCTCCACTTT.

This clonotype was detected a few times. V usage is TRBV2 and J usage is TRBJ2-2, with no clear D. The CDR3 is made up of 15 amino acids. Germline V CDR1 and CDR2: SNHLY, FYNNEI. Trimming cost V 4 bases and J 4 bases, with 13 bases left between them. The CDR3 DNA reads as TGTGCCAGCAGTGTCAGAGGTCCGCCCACCGGGGAGCTGTTTTTT. This translates into CASSVRGPPTGELFF.

The sample holds many counts of this clonotype. The chain combines TRBV20-1 with TRBJ2-7; D is perhaps TRBD2 (6 bases). There are 15 residues in the CDR3. The germline gives CDR1 DFQATT, CDR2 SNEGSKA (reference sequence). Trimming left V 0 bases short and J 2 bases short, with 14 bases between. The CDR3 DNA reads as TGCAGTGCTAGAGAGTTGGGGGACTTAACCTACGAGCAGTACTTC. Amino acids: CSARELGDLTYEQYF.

A few counts support this clonotype. This sequence joins TRBV27 and TRBJ2-7, with D possibly being TRBD1 (6 bases). This CDR3 is built from 15 residues. CDR1 and CDR2 from the germline V gene are MNHEY and SMNVEV (reference sequence). V lost 5 bases and J lost 7, with 21 bases in between. The CDR3 DNA follows: TGTGCCAGCAGTAAACTTACAGGGTGGGCCGATGAGCAGTACTTC. Translation gives CASSKLTGWADEQYF.

Many counts were recorded for this clonotype. The V gene is TRBV7-9, the J gene TRBJ1-2, with 7 nucleotides matching TRBD1. CDR1 and CDR2 (germline): SEHNR, FQNEAQ (reference sequence). The CDR3 contains 15 residues. V lost 4 bases, J lost 2 bases, and 7 bases stayed unmatched. This CDR3 is CASSSRQGANYGYTF. DNA of the CDR3: TGTGCCAGCAGCTCCCGACAGGGAGCGAACTATGGCTACACCTTC. The full variable domain, completed using reference TRBV7-9 and TRBJ1-2, is DTGVSQNPRHKITKRGQNVTFRCDPISEHNRLYWYRQTLGQGPEFLTYFQNEAQLEKSRLLSDRFSAERPKGSFSTLEIQRTEQGDSAMYLCASSSRQGANYGYTFGSGTRLTVV.

The rearrangement uses TRBV29-1 and TRBJ1-2, with 8 bases fitting TRBD1. The CDR3 is 15 residues long. V lost 6 bases to trimming and J lost 2 bases; unmatched junction nucleotides: 11. The germline CDR1 and CDR2 sequences are SQVTM and ANQGSEA. CDR3 DNA: TGCAGCGTCCGCCCCGGGACAGGCGTGAACTATGGCTACACCTTC. Protein: CSVRPGTGVNYGYTF.

This chain connects TRBV7-9 to TRBJ1-2; D gene ambiguous. The CDR3 contains 13 residues. The V and J ends lost 2 bases and 6 bases respectively, with 10 bases between them. Germline V gene lookup returns CDR1 SEHNR and CDR2 FQNEAQ (reference sequence). The CDR3 region is CASSLLPSHGYTF. CDR3 DNA sequence: TGTGCCAGCAGCTTACTTCCCTCGCATGGCTACACCTTC.

This clonotype has ten or more counts. V gene TRBV5-1 combines with J gene TRBJ2-5, with D possibly TRBD2 on 5 matching bases. Germline CDR1 and CDR2: SGHRS and YFSETQ. V was cut by 4 bases and J by 2 bases, with 15 bases left in between. The CDR3 loop spans 15 amino acids. The CDR3 here is CASSPPLGVQETQYF. DNA of the CDR3: TGCGCCAGCAGCCCGCCTTTGGGAGTTCAAGAGACCCAGTACTTC.

There are a few counts of this clonotype. V and J are TRBV2 and TRBJ1-1; unclear D gene. The V and J ends lost 5 bases and 1 base respectively, with 14 bases between them. The germline CDR1 and CDR2 sequences are SNHLY and FYNNEI. This CDR3 comprises 15 residues. As DNA, the CDR3 is TGTGCCAGCAGTCGACTGGGAGTAACGAACACTGAAGCTTTCTTT. It specifies CASSRLGVTNTEAFF.

The rearrangement links TRBV7-8 to TRBJ1-1; 7 positions agree with TRBD1. Germline V gene sequence: CDR1 SGHVS, CDR2 FQNEAQ. The CDR3 loop spans 13 amino acids. J lost 6 bases, V lost 6 bases, and 7 bases had no gene match. The chain's CDR3 is CASRKQGTPEAFF. The CDR3 nucleotides are TGTGCCAGCAGGAAACAGGGGACCCCTGAAGCTTTCTTT.

The chain uses TRBV11-1 and TRBJ2-3, with 10 bases lining up with TRBD2. Trimming removed 2 bases from V and 2 bases from J; junction bases left unmatched: 10. Germline values: CDR1 SGHAT, CDR2 FQDESV (reference sequence). The CDR3 is 18 residues long. The CDR3 DNA is TGTGCCAGCAGCTTACAGCGGGGGGGCCGGGAGAACACAGATACGCAGTATTTT. Its translation is CASSLQRGGRENTDTQYF.

This clonotype was detected ten times or more. The J gene is TRBJ2-2, the V gene TRBV4-1, with D tentatively TRBD1 or TRBD2 (5 bases each). Trimming cost V 4 bases and J 4 bases, with 13 bases left between them. This CDR3 is 15 amino acids long. Germline-derived CDR1 and CDR2 are MGHRA and YSYEKL. CDR3 nucleotide sequence: TGCGCCAGCAGCCTCGGGGCCAATCCCACCGGGGAGCTGTTTTTT. Translation gives CASSLGANPTGELFF.